Listed below are T cell receptor beta chains from one sample, sequenced in a study of shared clonotypes between healthy human individuals. Measured with immunoSEQ multiplex PCR; TCRdb has only the in-frame clones, and not every one. Among some 2 million clones, approximately 95% were seen once, and the ten largest hold about 0.13%. The specimen was naive CD4+ T cells sorted from blood. These receptor sequences come from a man younger than 35 in good health. The CDR3 runs from the conserved cysteine through the conserved F or W. A D gene is named only where the DNA matches it firmly. Rows give clone size only sometimes, using once, few, many, or a class for an expanded clone.

abundance	v_gene	d_gene	j_gene	CDR3aa	CDR3nt
NA	TRBV9	NA	TRBJ1-1	CASSVSDRPNTEAFF	TGTGCCAGCAGCGTTTCGGACAGACCTAACACTGAAGCTTTCTTT
NA	TRBV10-3	TRBD1	TRBJ1-1	CAISEAGTGVTTEAFF	TGTGCCATCAGTGAGGCCGGGACAGGGGTGACCACTGAAGCTTTCTTT
NA	TRBV10-2	TRBD2	TRBJ2-3	CASSGGRSTDTQYF	TGCGCCAGCTCGGGGGGGAGGAGCACAGATACGCAGTATTTT
NA	TRBV6-6	NA	TRBJ1-5	CASSYSRDVNQPQHF	TGTGCCAGCAGTTACTCGAGAGATGTAAATCAGCCCCAGCATTTT
once	TRBV29-1	NA	TRBJ2-7	CSVVRGTYEQYF	TGCAGCGTTGTCAGGGGCACCTACGAGCAGTACTTC
NA	TRBV11-1	NA	TRBJ2-5	CASSLGASRETQYF	TGTGCCAGCAGCTTAGGGGCTAGCAGGGAGACCCAGTACTTC
few	TRBV5-1	NA	TRBJ2-7	CASSLDRVIQGREQYF	TGCGCCAGCAGCCTAGACAGGGTGATCCAAGGGAGGGAGCAGTACTTC
NA	TRBV29-1	TRBD1	TRBJ1-2	CSVEDQGGAHYGYTF	TGCAGCGTTGAAGATCAGGGGGGCGCGCACTATGGCTACACCTTC
NA	TRBV10-2	TRBD1	TRBJ2-5	CASSGPGGAQTQYF	TGCGCCAGCAGTGGCCCAGGGGGCGCACAGACCCAGTACTTC
once	TRBV28	TRBD2	TRBJ2-3	CASLAGGSTDTQYF	TGTGCCAGTTTAGCGGGAGGGAGCACAGATACGCAGTATTTT
NA	TRBV7-6	NA	TRBJ2-3	CASSLSWGGSTDTQYF	TGTGCCAGCAGCTTAAGTTGGGGAGGTAGCACAGATACGCAGTATTTT
NA	TRBV5-1	TRBD1	TRBJ1-4	CASSSGTGLFGNEKLFF	TGCGCCAGCAGCTCCGGGACAGGGCTTTTCGGCAATGAAAAACTGTTTTTT
once	TRBV27	TRBD2	TRBJ2-5	CASSLKGTIKETQYF	TGTGCCAGCAGCCTTAAAGGGACTATAAAAGAGACCCAGTACTTC
once	TRBV6-5	TRBD1	TRBJ2-1	CASSRPGQGRDEQFF	TGTGCCAGCAGCAGGCCGGGACAGGGGAGGGATGAGCAGTTCTTC
NA	TRBV11-2	NA	TRBJ2-3	CASSDFPWRGPGTDTQYF	TGTGCCAGCAGCGATTTTCCGTGGCGGGGCCCGGGGACAGATACGCAGTATTTT
NA	TRBV28	NA	TRBJ1-4	CASSFSRDNEKLFF	TGTGCCAGCAGTTTCTCTAGGGATAATGAAAAACTGTTTTTT
NA	TRBV29-1	NA	TRBJ1-3	CSVDSIQGGNTIYF	TGCAGCGTTGACTCCATTCAGGGCGGAAACACCATATATTTT
NA	TRBV7-3	TRBD2	TRBJ2-3	CASSPLAASTDTQYF	TGTGCCAGCAGCCCGCTAGCGGCTAGCACAGATACGCAGTATTTT
once	TRBV30	NA	TRBJ2-1	CALTQGTYNEQFF	TGTGCCTTGACGCAGGGAACCTACAATGAGCAGTTCTTC
NA	TRBV5-4	NA	TRBJ2-1	CASSLGGLDNEQFF	TGTGCCAGCAGCTTGGGGGGTCTGGACAATGAGCAGTTCTTC
once	TRBV30	TRBD2	TRBJ2-2	CAYLAGGPSTGELFF	TGTGCCTACCTGGCGGGAGGGCCTAGCACCGGGGAGCTGTTTTTT
NA	TRBV6-5	NA	TRBJ1-6	CASPGRGVSPLHF	TGTGCCAGCCCCGGACGGGGGGTTTCACCCCTCCACTTT
NA	TRBV2	NA	TRBJ1-2	CASSELRADNYGYTF	TGTGCCAGCAGTGAATTAAGGGCGGATAACTATGGCTACACCTTC
NA	TRBV2	NA	TRBJ1-3	CASSEGRVLSGNTIYF	TGTGCCAGCAGTGAAGGCAGGGTCTTATCTGGAAACACCATATATTTT
NA	TRBV6-5	NA	TRBJ2-7	CASSYSGGAAYEQYF	TGTGCCAGCAGTTACTCGGGGGGGGCCGCCTACGAGCAGTACTTC
once	TRBV2	NA	TRBJ1-3	CASSEGALSGNTIYF	TGTGCCAGCAGTGAGGGGGCCCTCTCTGGAAACACCATATATTTT
NA	TRBV12-5	NA	TRBJ2-1	CASGSTNYREQFF	TGTGCTAGTGGTTCGACAAATTATCGCGAGCAGTTCTTC
NA	TRBV5-8	NA	TRBJ2-7	CASSRGLSNSEQYF	TGTGCCAGCAGTCGGGGACTTTCGAATAGCGAGCAGTACTTC
once	TRBV18	NA	TRBJ1-1	CASSPQRGLLNTEAFF	TGTGCCAGCTCACCACAGCGGGGACTTTTGAACACTGAAGCTTTCTTT
few	TRBV9	NA	TRBJ1-2	CASSVEAANYGYTF	TGTGCCAGCAGCGTAGAAGCAGCAAACTATGGCTACACCTTC
NA	TRBV28	NA	TRBJ2-7	CASSLQGGEQYF	TGTGCCAGCAGTTTACAGGGAGGAGAGCAGTACTTC
once	TRBV27	NA	TRBJ2-6	CASGQASGGANVLTF	TGTGCCAGCGGACAAGCTAGTGGTGGGGCCAACGTCCTGACTTTC
NA	TRBV7-9	NA	TRBJ2-5	CASSLGQDLAGETQYF	TGTGCCAGCAGCTTAGGGCAGGACCTTGCCGGTGAGACCCAGTACTTC
NA	TRBV5-4	NA	TRBJ1-2	CASSLNSNPGFGYTF	TGTGCCAGCAGCTTAAACTCTAATCCGGGTTTTGGCTACACCTTC
NA	TRBV7-9	NA	TRBJ1-6	CASSFTNSPLHF	TGTGCCAGCAGCTTCACCAATTCACCCCTCCACTTT
NA	TRBV4-3	TRBD2	TRBJ2-3	CASSQDRIAGEDTQYF	TGCGCCAGCAGCCAAGATAGAATAGCGGGGGAAGATACGCAGTATTTT
NA	TRBV10-3	NA	TRBJ1-6	CAISKQGWDNSPLHF	TGTGCCATCAGTAAACAGGGATGGGATAATTCACCCCTCCACTTT
NA	TRBV29-1	NA	TRBJ2-4	CSAEGAARNIQYF	TGCAGCGCCGAGGGAGCTGCGAGAAACATTCAGTACTTC